The clone carrying this T cell receptor beta chain was observed at least ten times. This record belongs to a study of molecular identifiers for immune sequencing clone quantification. Via MiXCR, TCRdb re-called the PCR reads, giving one row per CDR3 protein. The sample includes 75,000 to 95,000 distinct CDR3 sequences, approximately 23% seen only once; the top ten take about 0.73%. The receptor was isolated from a human donor in good health. Some libraries in this study had Jurkat cell RNA spiked in. Sequenced sample: naive CD8+ T cells from blood, with Jurkat cell RNA spiked in. Noted subset: FACS-sorted CD8+CD4-CCR7+CD45RA+ naive T cells.

The CDR3 DNA is TGTGCCAGCAGCTCCGACCCACAGGAAGCTTTCTTT. Translated: CASSSDPQEAFF. The chain recombines TRBV7-9 with TRBJ1-1; D ambiguous. V was shortened by 4 bases and J by 8 bases, with 11 bases between the two germline ends. There are 12 residues in the CDR3. Germline CDR1 reads SEHNR; CDR2 reads FQNEAQ (reference sequence). The full variable domain, completed using reference TRBV7-9 and TRBJ1-1, is DTGVSQNPRHKITKRGQNVTFRCDPISEHNRLYWYRQTLGQGPEFLTYFQNEAQLEKSRLLSDRFSAERPKGSFSTLEIQRTEQGDSAMYLCASSSDPQEAFFGQGTRLTVV.